These T cell receptor beta chains were read from a single sample in a study of OX40 agonist ivuxolimab in advanced cancers. Sequencing used immunoSEQ multiplex PCR; TCRdb keeps in-frame clones, though not all of them. The sample holds about 62,000 clones, approximately 79% seen once. The sample in question was CD4+ or CD8+ T cells sorted from blood, obtained in a trial of the OX40 agonist ivuxolimab. The receptors come from an adult with an advanced solid tumor such as melanoma, head and neck, liver or kidney cancer. The CDR3 runs from the conserved cysteine through the conserved F or W. Each record gives: clone size, V gene, J gene, D gene, CDR3 DNA, CDR3 protein. The D gene is left open where the match is weak. Some rows mark clone size as missing; the rest say once, few, many or name a class of expanded clone.

>few|TRBV2|TRBJ1-1|.
TGTGCCAGCATCGGGGGGAACACTGAAGCTTTCTTT
CASIGGNTEAFF
>.|TRBV7-3|TRBJ2-3|.
TGTGCCAGCAGCTTTGGTACCGACAGAGCAGATACGCAGTATTTT
CASSFGTDRADTQYF
>.|TRBV4-3|TRBJ2-3|TRBD2
TGCGCCAGCAGCCAAGTGGGACTAGGGACGGATACGCAGTATTTT
CASSQVGLGTDTQYF
>.|TRBV27|TRBJ2-7|TRBD1
TGTGCCAGCAGCCCGGGACAGGGTTACGAGCAGTACTTC
CASSPGQGYEQYF
>.|TRBV12-5|TRBJ2-2|.
TGTGCTAGTGGTTTGGGGAGGACATTGAACACCGGGGAGCTGTTTTTT
CASGLGRTLNTGELFF
>.|TRBV7-6|TRBJ2-7|TRBD2
TGTGCCAGCAGCTTATCTTCGACTAGCGGCACCTACGAGCAGTACTTC
CASSLSSTSGTYEQYF
>.|TRBV30|TRBJ1-1|.
TGTGCCTGGACTGTGGACCCGCGGGGAGGAGAAGCTTTCTTT
CAWTVDPRGGEAFF
>.|TRBV30|TRBJ2-1|TRBD2
TGTGCCTGGAGTTTGGCTAGCGGTTACAATGAGCAGTTCTTC
CAWSLASGYNEQFF
>.|TRBV27|TRBJ1-4|.
TGTGCCAGCAGCCCGGACGGAACTAATGAAAAACTGTTTTTT
CASSPDGTNEKLFF
>.|TRBV19|TRBJ2-7|TRBD1
TGTGCCAGTAAGTGGGACAGGTTCTCCTACGAGCAGTACTTC
CASKWDRFSYEQYF
>few|TRBV7-9|TRBJ2-5|.
TGTGCCAGCAGCGCGACAGAGAGCGGGGAGACCCAGTACTTC
CASSATESGETQYF
>once|TRBV18|TRBJ1-2|TRBD1
TGTGCCAGCTCACCAGGCAGGGGGATACCAGCTAACTATGGCTACACCTTC
CASSPGRGIPANYGYTF
>.|TRBV19|TRBJ2-7|.
TGTGCCACCAAGGGGGATATCTACGAGCAGTACTTC
CATKGDIYEQYF
>.|TRBV7-2|TRBJ1-2|.
TGTGCCAGCAGCCCCGACGGGGGGAGGCACTATGGCTACACCTTC
CASSPDGGRHYGYTF
>.|TRBV11-2|TRBJ1-5|.
TGTGCCAGCAGCGCGTCGACAGAGAGCAATCAGCCCCAGCATTTT
CASSASTESNQPQHF
>.|TRBV28|TRBJ1-5|.
TGTGCCAGCAGTTCCCAAATGGGGGGAAGCAATCAGCCCCAGCATTTT
CASSSQMGGSNQPQHF
>few|TRBV6-5|TRBJ1-3|.
TGTGCCAGCAGAGGGTATGGAGGAAACACCATATATTTT
CASRGYGGNTIYF
>.|TRBV5-1|TRBJ1-1|.
TGCGCCAGCAGCCCCCTAAATCGGGCGGGGTTCGGCACTGAAGCTTTCTTT
CASSPLNRAGFGTEAFF
>once|TRBV14|TRBJ2-5|TRBD1
TGTGCCAGCAGCCAGCGGACAGGGGGCCTTGAGACCCAGTACTTC
CASSQRTGGLETQYF
>.|TRBV4-3|TRBJ1-1|.
TGCGCCAGCAGACGGACCGAGGGAGAAGCTTTCTTT
CASRRTEGEAFF
>.|TRBV27|TRBJ1-4|TRBD1
TGTGCCTCGCGGAGGGGGCAGATTAATGAAAAACTGTTTTTT
CASRRGQINEKLFF
>.|TRBV6-5|TRBJ2-1|.
TGTGCCAGCAGTTACACCCTAGATGAGCAGTTCTTC
CASSYTLDEQFF
>once|TRBV11-2|TRBJ2-5|TRBD1
TGTGCCAGCAGCCTATCGGCCGGGACAGGGAAAGAGACCCAGTACTTC
CASSLSAGTGKETQYF
>.|TRBV5-5|TRBJ1-2|.
TGTGCCAGCAGCTTGGACGCAATCCTACGATATGGCTACACCTTC
CASSLDAILRYGYTF
>.|TRBV7-9|TRBJ1-1|.
TGTGCCAGCAGAAACACAGGGAACACTGAAGCTTTCTTT
CASRNTGNTEAFF
>.|TRBV7-8|TRBJ1-4|.
TGTGCCAGCAGCCCGGGACCGTGGGCAACTAATGAAAAACTGTTTTTT
CASSPGPWATNEKLFF
>.|TRBV6-5|TRBJ1-4|.
TGTGCCAGCAGTAGCGGCGGGGTGGGTGAAAAACTGTTTTTT
CASSSGGVGEKLFF
>few|TRBV21-1|TRBJ1-2|.
TGTGCCAGCAGCCCGTGGTGCTACACCTTC
CASSPWCYTF
>.|TRBV25-1|TRBJ2-5|TRBD1
TGTGCCAGCGGGGGACAGGCCCAAGTGGGTGAGACCCAGTACTTC
CASGGQAQVGETQYF
>.|TRBV6-6|TRBJ2-2|TRBD2
TGTGCCAGCAGGTCCGTCGGCGGGGGAAACACCGGGGAGCTGTTTTTT
CASRSVGGGNTGELFF
>.|TRBV6-5|TRBJ1-1|.
TGTGCCAGCAGCTTACTAGCCTTGGCGAGCACTGAAGCTTTCTTT
CASSLLALASTEAFF
>.|TRBV14|TRBJ1-2|.
TGTGCCAGCAGTCCTTTCGACAGCGCCTATGGCTACACCTTC
CASSPFDSAYGYTF
>.|TRBV7-2|TRBJ2-1|.
TGTGCCAGCAGCTTAGCCAGGAACAATGAGCAGTTCTTC
CASSLARNNEQFF
>.|TRBV19|TRBJ1-5|TRBD1
TGTGCCAGTACCGGGACAGGGGAGCATCAGCCCCAGCATTTT
CASTGTGEHQPQHF
>.|TRBV28|TRBJ2-1|.
TGTGCCAGCAGTTTATGGGGGCTGGGGAATGAGCAGTTCTTC
CASSLWGLGNEQFF
>.|TRBV6-5|TRBJ2-2|.
TGTGCCAGCAGTTACTCGGGAAGCACCGGGGAGCTGTTTTTT
CASSYSGSTGELFF
>.|TRBV28|TRBJ1-5|.
TGTGCCAGCAGGCTCCAGGGCCCGGGGCCCCAGCATTTT
CASRLQGPGPQHF
>.|TRBV15|TRBJ2-1|TRBD2
TGTGCCACCAGCAGAGGTCGGGAGGGCTACAATGAGCAGTTCTTC
CATSRGREGYNEQFF
>few|TRBV7-6|TRBJ1-4|.
TGTGCCAGCAGCCAACCCGGGGGGGTGGCTAATGAAAAACTGTTTTTT
CASSQPGGVANEKLFF